This T cell receptor (beta chain) came from a study of blood T cell repertoires in COVID-19. Study context: Acute and convalescent COVID-19 specimens originated in the United States, Italy and Spain. PBMCs, B-cell-depleted T cells, or T cells were the source of the cDNA or gDNA that made up the material.

The CDR3 covers 13 residues. In germline, CDR1 is LGHDT, CDR2 YNNKEL (reference sequence). V gave up 8 bases and J gave up 2 bases, with 11 bases separating them. Authors' data handling: Reference gene primer amplification gave estimated nucleated cell counts. Method: immunoSEQ multiplex PCR; TCRdb's copy keeps in-frame clones and lacks some. V and J calls and clone size follow that table, whereas D and trimming were derived from the DNA. The sample records approximately 100,000 clones, around 88% being singletons. Sequencing used peripheral blood. The chain employs TRBV3-1 (or the pseudogene TRBV3-2) and TRBJ2-3; D gene ambiguous. This TCR was recovered from a human donor with acute or convalescent COVID-19. The donor label of this sample is uncertain. The CDR3: CASRPHYTDTQYF. In DNA form, the CDR3 reads TGTGCCAGCCGACCTCACTACACAGATACGCAGTATTTT.